The clone carrying this TCR beta chain was seen a handful of times. These data originate in a study of T cells in Graves' hyperthyroidism and ophthalmopathy. Amplification targeted TCR beta CDR3 regions from RNA transcripts. The TCR CDR3 first-round RT-PCR relied on the HTBI primer set. TCRdb reprocessed the multiplex PCR reads with MiXCR, giving one entry per CDR3 protein. The data show approximately 400,000 distinct CDR3 sequences, just under 25% seen once. CDR1 is LNHDA and CDR2 is SQIVND in the germline V gene (reference sequence). The CDR3 consists of 17 residues. The V segment lost 3 bases and the J segment 2 bases; nucleotides outside the gene matches: 7.

The sequencing sample was made of blood. The origin of this receptor is a man aged 45 to 65 with Graves' hyperthyroidism. The rearrangement joins TRBV19 to TRBJ2-6, with TRBD2 matching 7 bases. DNA for the CDR3: TGTGCCAGTAGTATGAGAGATCGGGGGGCTGGGGCCAACGTCCTGACTTTC. It codes for CASSMRDRGAGANVLTF.